This T cell receptor (beta chain) was captured by sequencing in a study of T cells in women clearing cervical HPV infection. Study background: Blood came at first lesion visit for cases, post-clearance for controls.

All donors had a single incident cervical HPV16 infection, not prevalent. Note on this clone: The CDR3 extends 3 residues past the end of the read, so its final part is completed from the germline J gene.

The V gene lost 9 bases and the J gene lost 1 base, with 18 bases spanning the gap. The CDR3 loop spans 15 amino acids. The germline gives CDR1 LNHDA, CDR2 SQIVND (reference sequence). Assay used: immunoSEQ multiplex PCR; TCRdb lists only in-frame clones, some missing. In total, the table holds 30,000 or so clones. Sequencing was carried out using blood buffy coat. The chain carries TRBV19 and TRBJ1-1; possibly TRBD1 for D (6 bases). The TCR was taken from a woman between 18 and 70 years old with a cervical HPV16 infection that either progressed to CIN3+ or cleared (not recorded which). This CDR3 is CASPPGGGQNTEAFF. The DNA read from the CDR3 is TGTGCCAGCCCACCGGGGGGCGGACAGAACACTGAA.